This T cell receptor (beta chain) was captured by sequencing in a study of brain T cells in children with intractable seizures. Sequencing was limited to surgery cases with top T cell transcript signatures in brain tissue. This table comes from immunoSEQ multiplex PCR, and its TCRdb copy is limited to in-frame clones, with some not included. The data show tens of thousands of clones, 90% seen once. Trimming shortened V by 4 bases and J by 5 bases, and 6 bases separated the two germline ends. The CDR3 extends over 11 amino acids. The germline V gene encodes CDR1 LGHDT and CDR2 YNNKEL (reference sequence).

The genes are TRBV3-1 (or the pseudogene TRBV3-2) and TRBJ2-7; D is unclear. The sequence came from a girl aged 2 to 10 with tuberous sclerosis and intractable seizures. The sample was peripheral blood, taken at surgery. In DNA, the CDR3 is TGTGCCAGCAGCCGAACGAACGAGCAGTACTTC. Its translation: CASSRTNEQYF.